This is a list of T cell receptor beta chains from one sample in a study of cytomegalovirus exposure and HLA in healthy donors. Assay used: immunoSEQ multiplex PCR; TCRdb lists only in-frame clones, some missing. The data hold about 160,000 clones, with around 76% observed a single time. Sequencing was carried out using PBMCs. These receptor sequences come from a female donor in good health and CMV-seronegative. Each CDR3 is given with its conserved first and last residue. A D gene is named only where the DNA matches it firmly. Size is omitted from some rows. Given values are once, few, many or a class for expanded clones.

abundance: .
v_gene: TRBV5-5
j_gene: TRBJ1-1
d_gene: TRBD1
CDR3aa: CASSRGTGDFDTEAFF
CDR3nt: TGTGCCAGCAGCAGAGGGACAGGGGATTTCGACACTGAAGCTTTCTTT

abundance: few
v_gene: TRBV6-1
j_gene: TRBJ1-2
d_gene: TRBD1
CDR3aa: CASSGGTGSDGYTF
CDR3nt: TGTGCCAGCAGTGGAGGGACAGGGTCGGACGGCTACACCTTC

abundance: .
v_gene: TRBV19
j_gene: TRBJ1-5
d_gene: TRBD1
CDR3aa: CASSRQGHNQPQHF
CDR3nt: TGTGCCAGTAGTAGACAGGGTCACAATCAGCCCCAGCATTTT

abundance: .
v_gene: TRBV11-2
j_gene: TRBJ1-2
d_gene: TRBD1
CDR3aa: CASSLNAAGGGYGYTF
CDR3nt: TGTGCCAGCAGCTTAAACGCGGCAGGGGGTGGGTATGGCTACACCTTC

abundance: .
v_gene: TRBV5-1
j_gene: TRBJ1-1
d_gene: TRBD1
CDR3aa: CASSRDRPNTEAFF
CDR3nt: TGCGCCAGCAGCCGGGACAGGCCGAACACTGAAGCTTTCTTT

abundance: few
v_gene: TRBV9
j_gene: TRBJ2-3
d_gene: TRBD2
CDR3aa: CASSPRGLAGADTQYF
CDR3nt: TGTGCCAGCAGCCCCCGAGGTCTAGCGGGGGCAGATACGCAGTATTTT

abundance: few
v_gene: TRBV2
j_gene: TRBJ1-2
d_gene: .
CDR3aa: CASSGRGYGYTF
CDR3nt: TGTGCCAGCAGTGGTAGGGGCTATGGCTACACCTTC

abundance: .
v_gene: TRBV2
j_gene: TRBJ1-6
d_gene: TRBD1
CDR3aa: CATKKGQGNSPLHF
CDR3nt: TGTGCCACCAAGAAGGGACAGGGGAATTCACCCCTCCACTTT

abundance: .
v_gene: TRBV4-1
j_gene: TRBJ1-3
d_gene: .
CDR3aa: CASSPPGWFSSGNTIYF
CDR3nt: TGCGCCAGCAGCCCCCCGGGGTGGTTCAGCTCTGGAAACACCATATATTTT

abundance: once
v_gene: TRBV6-1
j_gene: TRBJ1-6
d_gene: .
CDR3aa: CASSEGRGGSPLHF
CDR3nt: TGTGCCAGCAGTGAAGGTCGGGGAGGTTCACCCCTCCACTTT

abundance: .
v_gene: TRBV30
j_gene: TRBJ1-2
d_gene: TRBD1
CDR3aa: CAWSRDRATYGYTF
CDR3nt: TGTGCCTGGAGTCGGGACAGGGCCACCTATGGCTACACCTTC

abundance: once
v_gene: TRBV30
j_gene: TRBJ2-4
d_gene: .
CDR3aa: CAWSITETAKNIQYF
CDR3nt: TGTGCCTGGAGTATAACAGAGACAGCCAAAAACATTCAGTACTTC

abundance: .
v_gene: TRBV6-1
j_gene: TRBJ1-2
d_gene: .
CDR3aa: CASSETGNYGYTF
CDR3nt: TGTGCCAGCAGTGAAACAGGGAACTATGGCTACACCTTC

abundance: .
v_gene: TRBV10-3
j_gene: TRBJ2-5
d_gene: TRBD1
CDR3aa: CAIRGQQETQYF
CDR3nt: TGTGCCATCCGGGGACAGCAAGAGACCCAGTACTTC

abundance: .
v_gene: TRBV28
j_gene: TRBJ2-7
d_gene: .
CDR3aa: CASRTGLVQKQYF
CDR3nt: TGTGCCAGCAGGACGGGACTGGTACAAAAGCAGTACTTC

abundance: .
v_gene: TRBV5-1
j_gene: TRBJ1-1
d_gene: .
CDR3aa: CASSLVGIGIGDTEAFF
CDR3nt: TGCGCCAGCAGCTTGGTTGGTATCGGGATCGGGGACACTGAAGCTTTCTTT

abundance: few
v_gene: TRBV19
j_gene: TRBJ2-3
d_gene: TRBD2
CDR3aa: CASSIPTSGLAGSPDTQYF
CDR3nt: TGTGCCAGTAGTATACCCACTAGTGGACTAGCGGGAAGTCCAGATACGCAGTATTTT

abundance: once
v_gene: TRBV14
j_gene: TRBJ2-1
d_gene: TRBD2
CDR3aa: CASSHLGGGAYNEQFF
CDR3nt: TGTGCCAGCAGCCATCTTGGTGGGGGGGCCTACAATGAGCAGTTCTTC

abundance: .
v_gene: TRBV5-1
j_gene: TRBJ2-5
d_gene: .
CDR3aa: CASSLEVRGAQETQYF
CDR3nt: TGCGCCAGCAGCTTGGAGGTACGGGGGGCGCAAGAGACCCAGTACTTC

abundance: .
v_gene: TRBV18
j_gene: TRBJ2-2
d_gene: .
CDR3aa: CASSPRTPNTGELFF
CDR3nt: TGTGCCAGCTCACCACGTACTCCAAACACCGGGGAGCTGTTTTTT

abundance: .
v_gene: TRBV4-1
j_gene: TRBJ2-7
d_gene: .
CDR3aa: CASSQDSAGRPYEQYF
CDR3nt: TGCGCCAGCAGCCAAGATTCTGCGGGACGGCCCTACGAGCAGTACTTC

abundance: .
v_gene: TRBV12-5
j_gene: TRBJ1-5
d_gene: TRBD1
CDR3aa: CASGPDRVFSNQPQHF
CDR3nt: TGTGCTAGTGGTCCTGACAGGGTCTTTAGCAATCAGCCCCAGCATTTT

abundance: .
v_gene: TRBV4-1
j_gene: TRBJ1-6
d_gene: .
CDR3aa: CASSQDRGTLASPLHF
CDR3nt: TGCGCCAGCAGCCAAGATCGGGGGACTCTTGCTTCACCCCTCCACTTT

abundance: .
v_gene: TRBV30
j_gene: TRBJ1-1
d_gene: .
CDR3aa: CAWSLRTDEAFF
CDR3nt: TGTGCCTGGAGTCTACGGACAGACGAAGCTTTCTTT

abundance: once
v_gene: TRBV5-1
j_gene: TRBJ2-3
d_gene: .
CDR3aa: CATYVRDITDTQYF
CDR3nt: TGCGCCACATACGTCCGGGACATCACAGATACGCAGTATTTT

abundance: .
v_gene: TRBV10-3
j_gene: TRBJ2-5
d_gene: .
CDR3aa: CAISETGSGETQYF
CDR3nt: TGTGCCATCAGTGAGACAGGGTCGGGGGAGACCCAGTACTTC

abundance: few
v_gene: TRBV19
j_gene: TRBJ1-1
d_gene: .
CDR3aa: CASSVPQGRNTEAFF
CDR3nt: TGTGCCAGTAGTGTCCCACAGGGAAGGAACACTGAAGCTTTCTTT

abundance: few
v_gene: TRBV29-1
j_gene: TRBJ1-1
d_gene: .
CDR3aa: CSVEGGGNTEAFF
CDR3nt: TGCAGCGTTGAGGGGGGAGGAAACACTGAAGCTTTCTTT

abundance: .
v_gene: TRBV6-1
j_gene: TRBJ2-3
d_gene: .
CDR3aa: CASRDSTSTDTQYF
CDR3nt: TGTGCCAGCAGGGACTCGACTAGCACAGATACGCAGTATTTT

abundance: .
v_gene: TRBV5-1
j_gene: TRBJ1-2
d_gene: .
CDR3aa: CASSLVSGAGYYGYTF
CDR3nt: TGCGCCAGCAGCTTGGTTTCAGGGGCGGGCTACTATGGCTACACCTTC

abundance: .
v_gene: TRBV28
j_gene: TRBJ2-2
d_gene: TRBD2
CDR3aa: CASSFPGLAEKEELFF
CDR3nt: TGTGCCAGCAGTTTCCCCGGACTAGCGGAAAAAGAGGAGCTGTTTTTT

abundance: .
v_gene: TRBV4-2
j_gene: TRBJ2-5
d_gene: TRBD2
CDR3aa: CASSQGVLAGGQETQYF
CDR3nt: TGTGCCAGCAGCCAAGGCGTTTTAGCGGGGGGACAAGAGACCCAGTACTTC

abundance: .
v_gene: TRBV19
j_gene: TRBJ1-1
d_gene: .
CDR3aa: CASTPAFGGITEAFF
CDR3nt: TGTGCCAGTACCCCCGCTTTTGGGGGGATAACTGAAGCTTTCTTT

abundance: few
v_gene: TRBV2
j_gene: TRBJ2-5
d_gene: .
CDR3aa: CASKKTGTLETQYF
CDR3nt: TGTGCCAGCAAAAAGACCGGGACACTGGAGACCCAGTACTTC

abundance: .
v_gene: TRBV5-6
j_gene: TRBJ2-3
d_gene: TRBD1
CDR3aa: CASSLDRGTDTQYF
CDR3nt: TGTGCCAGCAGCTTGGACAGGGGCACCGATACGCAGTATTTT

abundance: .
v_gene: TRBV5-1
j_gene: TRBJ2-5
d_gene: TRBD1
CDR3aa: CASSLGTVTQETQYF
CDR3nt: TGCGCCAGCAGCTTAGGGACAGTCACCCAAGAGACCCAGTACTTC

abundance: .
v_gene: TRBV5-1
j_gene: TRBJ2-5
d_gene: TRBD2
CDR3aa: CASSWPLAGGPSGETQYF
CDR3nt: TGCGCCAGCAGCTGGCCCCTAGCGGGAGGGCCTAGCGGCGAGACCCAGTACTTC

abundance: .
v_gene: TRBV30
j_gene: TRBJ2-2
d_gene: .
CDR3aa: CAREGLGGELFF
CDR3nt: TGTGCCAGAGAGGGTTTGGGCGGGGAGCTGTTTTTT

abundance: .
v_gene: TRBV15
j_gene: TRBJ2-1
d_gene: .
CDR3aa: CATSREYSSDYNEQFF
CDR3nt: TGTGCCACCAGCAGAGAATATTCTAGCGACTACAATGAGCAGTTCTTC

abundance: few
v_gene: TRBV7-2
j_gene: TRBJ1-5
d_gene: .
CDR3aa: CASSFYGQTQHF
CDR3nt: TGTGCCAGCAGCTTCTACGGACAAACCCAGCATTTT

abundance: .
v_gene: TRBV6-1
j_gene: TRBJ1-6
d_gene: .
CDR3aa: CASTEPRGSFSPLHF
CDR3nt: TGTGCCAGCACCGAGCCTAGGGGATCGTTTTCACCCCTCCACTTT

abundance: .
v_gene: TRBV6-5
j_gene: TRBJ2-5
d_gene: .
CDR3aa: CASTRDQETQYF
CDR3nt: TGTGCCAGCACCAGGGACCAAGAGACCCAGTACTTC

abundance: once
v_gene: TRBV9
j_gene: TRBJ1-2
d_gene: TRBD1
CDR3aa: CASSSYGQGEPYGYTF
CDR3nt: TGTGCCAGCAGTTCCTATGGGCAGGGGGAACCGTATGGCTACACCTTC

abundance: once
v_gene: TRBV7-9
j_gene: TRBJ1-5
d_gene: TRBD1
CDR3aa: CASSLERTGFQPQHF
CDR3nt: TGTGCCAGCAGCTTAGAAAGGACAGGGTTTCAGCCCCAGCATTTT

abundance: .
v_gene: TRBV5-1
j_gene: TRBJ2-1
d_gene: .
CDR3aa: CASRFVQGSYNEQFF
CDR3nt: TGCGCCAGCAGATTTGTGCAGGGGTCCTACAATGAGCAGTTCTTC

abundance: once
v_gene: TRBV7-3
j_gene: TRBJ2-2
d_gene: TRBD2
CDR3aa: CASSLTSGSYTGELFF
CDR3nt: TGTGCCAGCAGCTTGACTAGCGGGAGCTACACCGGGGAGCTGTTTTTT

abundance: .
v_gene: TRBV5-1
j_gene: TRBJ2-1
d_gene: TRBD2
CDR3aa: CASSLDLAGVSSYNEQFF
CDR3nt: TGCGCCAGCAGCTTGGACCTAGCGGGGGTGAGCTCCTACAATGAGCAGTTCTTC

abundance: .
v_gene: TRBV18
j_gene: TRBJ1-1
d_gene: .
CDR3aa: CASSPTYGDTEAFF
CDR3nt: TGTGCCAGCTCACCAACCTACGGGGACACTGAAGCTTTCTTT

abundance: .
v_gene: TRBV5-4
j_gene: TRBJ2-7
d_gene: .
CDR3aa: CASSWAGNEQYF
CDR3nt: TGTGCCAGCAGCTGGGCGGGGAACGAGCAGTACTTC

abundance: .
v_gene: TRBV6-1
j_gene: TRBJ2-1
d_gene: TRBD1
CDR3aa: CASRSKGQGAPGQFF
CDR3nt: TGTGCCAGCCGGTCAAAAGGACAGGGGGCTCCTGGTCAGTTCTTC

abundance: .
v_gene: TRBV7-6
j_gene: TRBJ2-5
d_gene: TRBD2
CDR3aa: CASSAHPSGGQETQYF
CDR3nt: TGTGCCAGCAGCGCACATCCTAGCGGGGGTCAAGAGACCCAGTACTTC

abundance: once
v_gene: TRBV6-6
j_gene: TRBJ1-5
d_gene: .
CDR3aa: CASRRETGSSNQPQHF
CDR3nt: TGTGCCAGCAGGAGAGAGACAGGATCTAGCAATCAGCCCCAGCATTTT

abundance: .
v_gene: TRBV18
j_gene: TRBJ2-5
d_gene: TRBD1
CDR3aa: CASSPDRDSGQYF
CDR3nt: TGTGCCAGCTCGCCTGACAGGGATAGTGGCCAGTACTTC